This passage covers 8 T cell receptor beta chains from one sample sequenced in a study of memory CD8 T cells in hepatitis C reinfection. Sequencing used immunoSEQ multiplex PCR; TCRdb keeps in-frame clones, though not all of them. This table lists some 96 clones. Time point in this sample: peak reinfection, 3 to 8 weeks after reinfection detection. TCR sequencing was done directly ex vivo on sorted cells, without expansion in vitro. The sample was HCV tetramer-positive CD8+ T cells sorted from blood. These receptors all come from a young woman with hepatitis C virus infection.

V gene TRBV7-2 combines with J gene TRBJ1-2, with a weak D call TRBD1 (5 bases). Germline CDR1 SGHTA, CDR2 FQGNSA. The ends were cut back, 5 bases at V and 4 bases at J, with 17 bases in the middle. There are 15 residues in the CDR3. CDR3 nucleotides: TGTGCCAGCAGCCCGGGGGTGGGGTCGGCCTATGGCTACACCTTC. This encodes CASSPGVGSAYGYTF.

In its sample, this clone was seen once. The chain uses TRBV19 and TRBJ2-5; TRBD2 matches at 8 bases. CDR3 length: 17 amino acids. The germline gives CDR1 LNHDA, CDR2 SQIVND (reference sequence). Unmatched junction bases numbered 7, after V lost 0 bases and J lost 1 base. This CDR3 reads CASSIDRPGRAQETQYF. CDR3 nucleotide sequence: TGTGCCAGTAGTATAGACCGGCCCGGGAGGGCCCAAGAGACCCAGTACTTC.

This clone occurred a few times. This sequence joins TRBV4-1 and TRBJ1-5, with unresolved D. The CDR3 runs 15 residues. V lost 0 bases and J 0 bases, leaving 6 bases between the germline ends. In germline, CDR1 is MGHRA, CDR2 YSYEKL. The CDR3 sequence: CASSQEANSNQPQHF. CDR3 DNA sequence: TGCGCCAGCAGCCAAGAGGCAAATAGCAATCAGCCCCAGCATTTT.

This clone was seen only a few times. This chain uses TRBV13 with TRBJ2-2, with D maybe TRBD1 (6 bases). Trimming took off 1 base at V and 0 bases at J, with 12 bases between the two ends. The germline V gene has CDR1 PRHDT and CDR2 FYEKMQ (reference sequence). This CDR3 has 17 residues. CDR3 residues: CASSLVDRTANTGELFF. The CDR3 DNA follows: TGTGCCAGCAGCTTAGTCGACAGGACCGCGAACACCGGGGAGCTGTTTTTT.

A word on this clone: Other DNA sequences in the same sample also yield this CDR3. The chain employs TRBV9 and TRBJ2-2, with a weak D call TRBD1 (5 bases). CDR3 length: 15 amino acids. V dropped 0 bases and J dropped 1 base, with 7 bases sitting between them. Germline V gene lookup returns CDR1 SGDLS and CDR2 YYNGEE. The DNA of the CDR3 is TGTGCCAGCAGCGTAGCGACAGTGAACACCGGGGAGCTGTTTTTT. It encodes CASSVATVNTGELFF.

The CDR3, as DNA: TGTGCCAGTAGTACCAGCGGGGGGAATGAGCAGTTCTTC. It is translated as CASSTSGGNEQFF. V usage is TRBV19 and J usage is TRBJ2-1, with 9 bases that match TRBD2. CDR3 length: 13 residues. Per the germline V gene, CDR1 is LNHDA and CDR2 is SQIVND (reference sequence). Trimming at V came to 4 bases and at J to 7 bases, leaving 2 bases not matched to a gene. Full variable domain (rest looked up from reference TRBV19 and TRBJ2-1): DGGITQSPKYLFRKEGQNVTLSCEQNLNHDAMYWYRQDPGQGLRLIYYSQIVNDFQKGDIAEGYSVSREKKESFPLTVTSAQKNPTAFYLCASSTSGGNEQFFGPGTRLTVL.

This clone has more than one count but fewer than ten. The J gene is TRBJ2-3, the V gene TRBV7-9, with 7 bases matching TRBD1. Germline CDR1 SEHNR, CDR2 FQNEAQ (reference sequence). V was pared by 11 bases and J by 0 bases, with 11 bases of the junction left unmatched. This CDR3 has 15 amino acids. The CDR3 DNA reads as TGTGCCGGGAATAACCGGGACAGTAGCACAGATACGCAGTATTTT. This encodes CAGNNRDSSTDTQYF.

This rearrangement joins TRBV9 to TRBJ2-2, with a weak D call TRBD2 (6 bases). The V end was cut by 3 bases, the J end by 2 bases, with 11 bases between. The germline gives CDR1 SGDLS, CDR2 YYNGEE. This CDR3 contains 15 residues. CDR3 sequence: CASSGGLINTGELFF. In DNA form, the CDR3 reads TGTGCCAGCAGCGGGGGACTTATTAACACCGGGGAGCTGTTTTTT.